Listed below are T cell receptor beta chains from one sample, sequenced in a study of spatial heterogeneity in lung cancer. TCRdb recomputed calls from the 5' RACE reads with MiXCR, one row per CDR3 protein. This sample has thousands of distinct CDR3 sequences, with approximately 8% found just once. The sequences come from lung tumor tissue, collected at surgery. Receptors were obtained from a female donor with early-stage non-small cell lung cancer. The CDR3 runs from the conserved cysteine through the conserved F or W. The D gene is left open where the match is weak. Some rows mark clone size as missing; the rest say once, few, many or name a class of expanded clone.

j_call | clone_size | d_call | v_call | cdr3_nt | cdr3_aa
TRBJ2-2 | many | TRBD2 | TRBV11-2 | TGTGCCAGCAGCCCCGGACTAGCTACGGGGTCGAACACCGGGGAGCTGTTTTTT | CASSPGLATGSNTGELFF
TRBJ1-5 | many | NA | TRBV20-1 | TGCAGTGCTAAGGACGGGAATCAGCCCCAGCATTTT | CSAKDGNQPQHF
TRBJ2-2 | many | NA | TRBV5-1 | TGCGCCAGCAGGAGCAGGGGGGACACCGGGGAGCTGTTTTTT | CASRSRGDTGELFF
TRBJ2-7 | NA | NA | TRBV20-1 | TGCAGTGCTAGAGACCCTGGAGAAGGGTACGAGCAGTACTTC | CSARDPGEGYEQYF
TRBJ1-5 | many | TRBD1 | TRBV9 | TGTGCCAGCAGCGCAGGGACAGGGGCCAATCAGCCCCAGCATTTT | CASSAGTGANQPQHF
TRBJ1-5 | many | NA | TRBV18 | TGTGCCAGCTCCGGGCCTAATCAGCCCCAGCATTTT | CASSGPNQPQHF
TRBJ2-1 | many | TRBD1 | TRBV6-5 | TGTGCCAGCAGTCGCGGGACAGGATCCTACAATGAGCAGTTCTTC | CASSRGTGSYNEQFF
TRBJ1-1 | many | TRBD1 | TRBV4-3 | TGCGCCAGCAGCCAAGATATCCTTAACCCGACAGGGGGCAGTTTGAACACTGAAGCTTTCTTT | CASSQDILNPTGGSLNTEAFF
TRBJ2-7 | many | TRBD2 | TRBV2 | TGTGCCAGCAGTGAAAGCCTAGCGGAACGCTACGAGCAGTACTTC | CASSESLAERYEQYF
TRBJ1-1 | many | NA | TRBV5-4 | TGTGCCAGCAGATCTTACAGGGCAACGAACACTGAAGCTTTCTTT | CASRSYRATNTEAFF
TRBJ1-5 | many | NA | TRBV20-1 | TGCAGTGCTTCCCAGGAGTATAGCAATCAGCCCCAGCATTTT | CSASQEYSNQPQHF
TRBJ2-3 | many | NA | TRBV4-3 | TGCGCCAGCAGCCAAGACAGAGACACAGATACGCAGTATTTT | CASSQDRDTDTQYF
TRBJ2-5 | many | NA | TRBV7-9 | TGTGCCAGCAGCTTCGCGCCAAACAGGGAGACCCAGTACTTC | CASSFAPNRETQYF
TRBJ1-3 | many | NA | TRBV12-2 | TGTTATTGGGAACGGCCGACAGTGATCTCTGGAAACACCATATATTTT | CYWERPTVISGNTIYF
TRBJ2-1 | medium-sized | NA | TRBV5-5 | TGTGCCAGCAGTTTCACCGGGACCGGGGTCTACAATGAGCAGTTCTTC | CASSFTGTGVYNEQFF
TRBJ1-6 | medium-sized | NA | TRBV7-9 | TGTGCCAGCAGCTTATCAGGGAATAATTCACCCCTCCACTTT | CASSLSGNNSPLHF
TRBJ2-3 | medium-sized | TRBD2 | TRBV6-2/TRBV6-3 | TGTGCCAGCAGTTATCGCCTCCTAGGGGCGGGAGTGGATACGCAGTATTTT | CASSYRLLGAGVDTQYF
TRBJ2-1 | medium-sized | NA | TRBV7-3 | TGTGCCAGCAGCCTAAGGGGTGGTGAGCAGTTCTTC | CASSLRGGEQFF
TRBJ2-5 | many | TRBD2 | TRBV9 | TGTGCCAGCAGCGGAAGGACTAGTCAAGAGACCCAGTACTTC | CASSGRTSQETQYF
TRBJ1-4 | medium-sized | NA | TRBV20-1 | TGCAGTGCTAGCTCGGCAGGGGTTAATGAAAAACTGTTTTTT | CSASSAGVNEKLFF
TRBJ1-5 | medium-sized | NA | TRBV9 | TGTGCCAGCAGCGTAGATGGGGGTTCCGATCAGCCCCAGCATTTT | CASSVDGGSDQPQHF
TRBJ1-2 | few | TRBD1 | TRBV20-1 | TGCAGTGCCCGCGGGACAGGGGGTTCTAACTATGGCTACACCTTC | CSARGTGGSNYGYTF
TRBJ1-5 | many | TRBD1 | TRBV20-1 | TGCAGTGCTAGAGCCCTTGACAGGGATACTCAGCCCCAGCATTTT | CSARALDRDTQPQHF
TRBJ2-1 | many | NA | TRBV15 | TGTGCCACCAGCAGTAGGGGCGATGAGCAGTTCTTC | CATSSRGDEQFF
TRBJ2-5 | many | TRBD1 | TRBV6-2/TRBV6-3 | TGTGCCAGCAGTAACCAGGGGACAGGGAAAGAGACCCAGTACTTC | CASSNQGTGKETQYF
TRBJ2-1 | many | TRBD1 | TRBV14 | TGTGCCAGCAGCCGGGATGACAGGGTTTGGGATGAGCAGTTCTTC | CASSRDDRVWDEQFF
TRBJ1-2 | many | NA | TRBV24-1 | TGTGCCACCAGTGAAAACCACCTTCGGGGCTACACCTTC | CATSENHLRGYTF
TRBJ2-7 | many | TRBD2 | TRBV24-1 | TGTGCCACCAGTGACTCGGGACTAGCGGGAGTCGGAGGTTACGAGCAGTACTTC | CATSDSGLAGVGGYEQYF